The 21 T cell receptor beta chains in this list originate from one sample, sequenced in a study of Tregs in tolerant kidney transplant recipients. This table comes from immunoSEQ multiplex PCR, and its TCRdb copy is limited to in-frame clones, with some not included. The sample comprises roughly 86,000 clones, roughly 93% of which are singletons, and around 1.6% rests with the top ten. The nonmyeloablative bone marrow transplants came from related graft donors, with transient mixed chimerism. The sample was CD4+ T cells from blood (PBMCs), taken 12 months after the transplant. These TCRs come from a human patient who received a combined kidney and bone marrow transplant. Some T cells may be provided by the graft donor.

This clone was observed a single time. The V call is TRBV19, the J call TRBJ2-5; 8 nucleotides agree with TRBD1. CDR3 length: 14 residues. The germline CDR1 and CDR2 sequences are LNHDA and SQIVND (reference sequence). Trimming at V came to 5 bases and at J to 1 base, leaving 3 bases not matched to a gene. The CDR3 spells CASSATGVQETQYF. The CDR3 DNA sequence: TGTGCCAGTAGTGCGACAGGGGTCCAAGAGACCCAGTACTTC. Looking up the rest from reference TRBV19 and TRBJ2-5 gives the full variable domain: DGGITQSPKYLFRKEGQNVTLSCEQNLNHDAMYWYRQDPGQGLRLIYYSQIVNDFQKGDIAEGYSVSREKKESFPLTVTSAQKNPTAFYLCASSATGVQETQYFGPGTRLLVL.

CDR3 DNA sequence: TGTGCCAGCGGTCTCGCGGGAGGGAATGAGCAGTTCTTC. Residues: CASGLAGGNEQFF. The chain carries TRBV6-5 and TRBJ2-1, with 9 bases identical to TRBD2. Germline loops: CDR1 MNHEY, CDR2 SVGAGI. V gave up 8 bases and J gave up 7 bases; unmatched junction bases: 6. This CDR3 is built from 13 residues.

The rearrangement links TRBV4-3 to TRBJ2-7; D gene unclear. With 0 bases removed from V and 0 bases from J, the gap between germline ends came to 6 bases. Germline V gene data show CDR1 as LGHNA and CDR2 as YSLEER. CDR3 length equals 14 residues. CDR3 nucleotides: TGCGCCAGCAGCCAAGATCCTAACTCCTACGAGCAGTACTTC. Amino acids: CASSQDPNSYEQYF.

The V and J genes are TRBV5-1 and TRBJ2-7; 11 bases match TRBD2. CDR1 and CDR2 from the germline V gene are SGHRS and YFSETQ. Trimming cost V 5 bases and J 2 bases; bases outside gene matches: 6. This CDR3 is 15 amino acids long. The CDR3 region has the DNA TGCGCCAGCAGTCGGAGACTAGCGGGAACCTACGAGCAGTACTTC. Its translation: CASSRRLAGTYEQYF.

In this sample, this clone turned up a few times. The rearrangement uses TRBV4-3 and TRBJ1-3; TRBD1 aligns across 8 bases. J lost 0 bases, V lost 3 bases, and 1 base had no gene match. CDR3 length equals 15 residues. Germline V gene sequence: CDR1 LGHNA, CDR2 YSLEER. The CDR3 nucleotides are TGCGCCAGCAGCCACAGGGGGCTCTCTGGAAACACCATATATTTT. It translates to CASSHRGLSGNTIYF.

CDR3 nucleotides: TGTGCCAGCTCCCCCGACAGTGGTTGGGATGGCTACACCTTC. The encoded protein is CASSPDSGWDGYTF. The gene calls are TRBV18 and TRBJ1-2; TRBD1 might be the D (5 bases). This CDR3 is built from 14 residues. V was trimmed by 6 bases and J by 6 bases, leaving 17 bases between them. From germline, CDR1 is KGHSH and CDR2 LQKENI.

The rearrangement links TRBV19 to TRBJ1-1; 11 bases agree with TRBD1. Per the germline V gene, CDR1 is LNHDA and CDR2 is SQIVND (reference sequence). The CDR3 loop spans 14 amino acids. Losses at the gene ends were 4 bases for V and 5 bases for J; bases not matched to a gene: 3. The CDR3 DNA reads as TGTGCCAGTAGTACGGGACAGGGGGGGACTGAAGCTTTCTTT. Translated, it gives CASSTGQGGTEAFF.

The rearrangement links TRBV5-4 to TRBJ2-1, with 10 bases fitting TRBD2. The CDR3 is 16 amino acids. Germline loops: CDR1 SGHNT, CDR2 YYREEE (reference sequence). Trimming cost V 4 bases and J 9 bases; bases outside gene matches: 13. The CDR3 DNA follows: TGTGCCAGCAGCCCCCCTAGCGGGAGAAGGTTTGGTGAGCAGTTCTTC. Its protein product is CASSPPSGRRFGEQFF.

The gene calls are TRBV2 and TRBJ2-3; D is uncertain. The V gene's germline CDR1 is SNHLY and CDR2 FYNNEI. CDR3 length: 10 amino acids. The V and J ends lost 10 bases and 7 bases respectively, with 9 bases between them. CDR3 nucleotides: TGTGCCACCTGCAACAATACGCAGTATTTT. This gives the protein CATCNNTQYF.

This chain links TRBV5-1 with TRBJ1-2; 7 nucleotides agree with TRBD1. V shed 2 bases and J 4 bases; nucleotides not matched to a gene: 5. The CDR3 is 14 amino acids. CDR1 and CDR2 (germline): SGHRS, YFSETQ. CDR3 region: CASSFGTVSYGYTF. DNA for the CDR3: TGCGCCAGCAGCTTTGGGACAGTCTCCTATGGCTACACCTTC.

V is TRBV6-4 and J is TRBJ2-3, with 10 bases aligning to TRBD2. The germline CDR1 and CDR2 sequences are MRHNA and SNTAGT. CDR3 length: 14 amino acids. With 4 bases clipped from V and 4 bases from J, the junction kept 2 bases outside the gene matches. The DNA of the CDR3 is TGTGCCAGCAGTGTAGCGGGAGGTCCAGATACGCAGTATTTT. Its protein product is CASSVAGGPDTQYF.

This sequence joins TRBV7-8 and TRBJ1-5, with 8 bases fitting TRBD1. Germline CDR1 is SGHVS and CDR2 is FQNEAQ. With 4 bases clipped from V and 2 bases from J, the junction kept 7 bases outside the gene matches. CDR3 length: 16 residues. The CDR3 spells CASSSLGGQGNQPQHF. The CDR3 DNA sequence: TGTGCCAGCAGCTCCCTAGGGGGACAGGGCAATCAGCCCCAGCATTTT.

The rearrangement joins TRBV7-3 to TRBJ1-2, with 8 bases fitting TRBD1. The CDR3 runs 13 residues. V dropped 5 bases and J dropped 4; count of bases not matched to a gene: 3. Germline assignment: CDR1 SGHTA and CDR2 FQGTGA. The CDR3 DNA follows: TGTGCCAGCAGCGCAGGACAGGGCTATGGCTACACCTTC. Translated: CASSAGQGYGYTF.

V gene TRBV4-3 combines with J gene TRBJ2-3, with D possibly being TRBD1 (6 bases). Germline CDR1 LGHNA, CDR2 YSLEER. The CDR3 sequence is 15 residues long. The V gene lost 0 bases and the J gene lost 2 bases, with 9 bases spanning the gap. The CDR3 DNA reads as TGCGCCAGCAGCCAAGATAGGGGGAACACAGATACGCAGTATTTT. Translation gives CASSQDRGNTDTQYF.

This chain links TRBV5-4 with TRBJ2-2; D perhaps matches TRBD2 (7 bases). V lost 7 bases and J 5 bases, leaving 15 bases between the germline ends. The CDR3 is 14 residues long. Germline CDR1 and CDR2: SGHNT and YYREEE (reference sequence). The CDR3 DNA reads TGTGCCAGCGGCTGGGGGGGGCGGACCGGGGAGCTGTTTTTT. This sequence encodes CASGWGGRTGELFF.

The chain employs TRBV6-5 and TRBJ1-2, with 8 bases fitting TRBD1. The CDR3 loop spans 15 amino acids. The V segment lost 10 bases and the J segment 3 bases; nucleotides outside the gene matches: 13. Germline CDR1 and CDR2: MNHEY and SVGAGI. The CDR3 reads CATKKPQGVYYGYTF. The DNA for the CDR3 is TGTGCCACTAAAAAACCACAGGGGGTTTACTATGGCTACACCTTC.

The J gene is TRBJ2-5, the V gene TRBV5-4; 9 bases agree with TRBD2. With V trimmed by 1 base and J by 2 bases, 3 bases remained unmatched. CDR3 length equals 15 residues. From germline, CDR1 is SGHNT and CDR2 YYREEE (reference sequence). Here the CDR3 reads CASSLSGRSQETQYF. The CDR3, as DNA: TGTGCCAGCAGCTTGAGCGGGAGGTCGCAAGAGACCCAGTACTTC.

The V call is TRBV5-4, the J call TRBJ2-7; 12 nucleotides agree with TRBD2. The ends lost 5 bases at V and 9 bases at J; junction bases unmatched: 9. Per the germline V gene, CDR1 is SGHNT and CDR2 is YYREEE (reference sequence). This CDR3 contains 14 residues. CDR3 region: CASSQRTSGDGQYF. CDR3 nucleotides: TGTGCCAGCAGTCAAAGGACTAGCGGGGATGGGCAGTACTTC.

This chain uses TRBV5-6 with TRBJ2-5, with 9 nucleotides matching TRBD1. Judging by the DNA end, TRBJ2-7 fits better; the J call may be wrong. CDR3 length: 14 amino acids. Germline-derived CDR1 and CDR2 are SGHDT and YYEEEE. The CDR3: CASSYDRGGYEQYF. CDR3 DNA sequence: TGTGCCAGCAGCTATGACAGGGGGGGGTACGAGCAGTACTTC.

The gene calls are TRBV4-3 and TRBJ2-4; 8 bases agree with TRBD1. Trimming at V came to 2 bases and at J to 0 bases, leaving 3 bases not matched to a gene. This CDR3 region has 16 residues. The germline V gene encodes CDR1 LGHNA and CDR2 YSLEER. The CDR3 region has the DNA TGCGCCAGCAGCCAACGGACAGGGCTAGCCAAAAACATTCAGTACTTC. As protein: CASSQRTGLAKNIQYF.

The sample holds one count of this clone. The chain joins TRBV7-8 to TRBJ2-7, with TRBD2 identical over 7 bases. This CDR3 region has 15 residues. Germline CDR1 and CDR2: SGHVS and FQNEAQ. J lost 0 bases, V lost 4 bases, and 6 bases had no gene match. DNA for the CDR3: TGTGCCAGCAGCTCCCAGGGAGGGCCCTCCTACGAGCAGTACTTC. Its translation: CASSSQGGPSYEQYF.